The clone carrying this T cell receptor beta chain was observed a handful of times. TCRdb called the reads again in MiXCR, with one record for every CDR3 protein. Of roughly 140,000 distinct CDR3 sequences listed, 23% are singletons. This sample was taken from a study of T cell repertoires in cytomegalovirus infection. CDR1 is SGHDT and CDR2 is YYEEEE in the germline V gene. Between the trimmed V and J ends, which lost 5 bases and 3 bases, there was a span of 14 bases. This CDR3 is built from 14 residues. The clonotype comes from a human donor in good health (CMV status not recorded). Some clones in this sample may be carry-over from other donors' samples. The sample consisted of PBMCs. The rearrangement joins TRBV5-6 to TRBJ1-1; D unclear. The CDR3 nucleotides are TGTGCCAGCAGTCAGCTACTAGGGTACACTGAAGCTTTCTTT. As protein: CASSQLLGYTEAFF.